This T cell receptor (beta chain) was identified during a study of blood T cell repertoires in COVID-19. Study-level background: The United States, Italy and Spain provided the acute and convalescent COVID-19 samples. PBMCs, B-cell-depleted T cells, or T cells were the source of the cDNA or gDNA that made up the material.

The data were produced by immunoSEQ multiplex PCR, yet TCRdb's version contains in-frame clones alone and is incomplete. In the table there are approximately 80,000 clones, over 75% of which are singletons. Germline CDR1 is GTSNPN and CDR2 is SVGIG (reference sequence). CDR3 size: 13 residues. V dropped 3 bases and J dropped 8; count of bases not matched to a gene: 1. Followed over time, Seattle patients had been enrolled while infection was active. This clone appeared a few times. This TCR was recovered from a man aged 50-60 years with COVID-19, enrolled during active disease. The chain uses TRBV30 and TRBJ1-6; TRBD1 matches at 10 bases. Sequencing input: peripheral blood. The CDR3 loop reads CAWRGTGDSPLHF. In DNA, the CDR3 is TGTGCCTGGAGGGGGACAGGGGATTCACCCCTCCACTTT.